These 6 T cell receptor beta chains were sequenced from one sample in a study of vaccination effects on CD4 cells after COVID-19. Measured with immunoSEQ multiplex PCR; TCRdb has only the in-frame clones, and not every one. The data contain roughly 59,000 clones, 60% to 80% of them seen just once; the ten biggest clones take up roughly 2%. Using viral peptide pools, the ViraFEST assay grew out antigen-specific CD4+ T cells prior to sequencing. Following an approximately eleven-day culture, CD4+ T cells were purified. Participants completed two doses of the BNT162b2 or mRNA-1273 vaccine. The antigens for these receptors are not known. Sequences were derived from CD4+ T cells from PBMCs cultured with HCoV-OC43 spike peptides, sampled after COVID-19 vaccination. Described subset: HCoV-OC43 spike overlapping peptide pool stimulation. All receptors come from a human donor who received a COVID-19 vaccine.

This clone was detected once. V and J are TRBV19 and TRBJ2-2; tentatively, D is TRBD2 (5 bases). The CDR3 is 14 amino acids. The V end was cut by 8 bases, the J end by 2 bases, with 12 bases between. CDR1 is LNHDA, CDR2 SQIVND, per germline (reference sequence). In nucleotides, the CDR3 is TGTGCCAGTGAGACTAAGGGTAACACCGGGGAGCTGTTTTTT. This codes for CASETKGNTGELFF.

The chain joins TRBV7-9 to TRBJ1-1; 7 bases align to TRBD1. In germline, CDR1 is SEHNR, CDR2 FQNEAQ (reference sequence). The CDR3 extends over 13 amino acids. Unmatched junction bases numbered 2, after V lost 3 bases and J lost 4 bases. The CDR3 here is CASSFRGGTEAFF. The DNA of the CDR3 is TGTGCCAGCAGCTTCAGGGGGGGCACTGAAGCTTTCTTT.

This clone came up once. The V and J genes are TRBV28 and TRBJ2-5; no clear D. CDR1 is MDHEN, CDR2 SYDVKM, per germline. The V end lost 5 bases, the J end lost 5 bases, and 15 bases lay between the germline ends. The CDR3 consists of 14 residues. This CDR3 is CASSPRELGETQYF. The CDR3 DNA is TGTGCCAGCAGTCCCCGAGAGCTCGGGGAGACCCAGTACTTC. The entire variable domain, with the rest obtained from reference TRBV28 and TRBJ2-5, is as follows: DVKVTQSSRYLVKRTGEKVFLECVQDMDHENMFWYRQDPGLGLRLIYFSYDVKMKEKGDIPEGYSVSREKKERFSLILESASTNQTSMYLCASSPRELGETQYFGPGTRLLVL.

This rearrangement joins TRBV5-4 to TRBJ1-1; no clear D. Trimming shortened V by 2 bases and J by 1 base, and 6 bases separated the two germline ends. CDR1 is SGHNT and CDR2 is YYREEE in the germline V gene (reference sequence). The CDR3 runs to 13 residues. The chain's CDR3 is CASSFGRNTEAFF. In DNA form, the CDR3 reads TGTGCCAGCAGCTTTGGCAGGAACACTGAAGCTTTCTTT.

This chain joins TRBV9 and TRBJ2-2; TRBD1 matches at 9 bases. The CDR3 is 15 amino acids. With V trimmed by 3 bases and J by 6 bases, 6 bases remained unmatched. Per the germline V gene, CDR1 is SGDLS and CDR2 is YYNGEE. The CDR3 bases are TGTGCCAGCAGCGCCCGGGACAGGGTCCCCGGGGAGCTGTTTTTT. This gives the protein CASSARDRVPGELFF.

The rearrangement links TRBV29-1 to TRBJ1-1; D remains unclear. This CDR3 region has 13 residues. The germline V and J ends were trimmed by 3 bases and 1 base, with 9 bases remaining between them. CDR1 is SQVTM and CDR2 is ANQGSEA in the germline V gene. CDR3 in amino acids: CSVDHLSNTEAFF. In DNA, the CDR3 is TGCAGCGTTGATCACCTCTCGAACACTGAAGCTTTCTTT.